The TCR beta chain described here comes from a study of T cell responses to AZD1222 COVID-19 vaccine. The study, taken as a whole, reports: As reported, nearly half of all spike-specific TCRs target variant regions that are unmutated. Seropositive AZD1222 recipients at baseline numbered only six or seven. CD4 TCRs linked to vaccination spanned spike, dominating at 160-218 and 743-854. Elevations in Spike-specific TCR breadth and depth followed administration of two AZD1222 doses.

The germline V gene encodes CDR1 SGHAT and CDR2 FQNNGV. V was clipped by 7 bases and J by 3 bases, with 15 bases between them. CDR3 length: 14 amino acids. The method was immunoSEQ multiplex PCR; TCRdb's version includes in-frame clones alone and lacks a portion of them. This sample yields roughly 120,000 clones, of which around 90% are seen a single time; 4% to 5% belongs to the top ten. As regards this clone: The target antigen is unknown.

This sequence joins TRBV11-2 and TRBJ1-1; no definite D call. Sequences were derived from peripheral blood, sampled on day 0 of AZD1222 vaccination. This TCR was sampled from an adult in good health. CDR3: CASIHKTLYTEAFF. DNA of the CDR3: TGTGCCAGCATTCATAAAACACTGTACACTGAAGCTTTCTTT. The full variable domain, rest sourced from reference TRBV11-2 and TRBJ1-1, is EAGVAQSPRYKIIEKRQSVAFWCNPISGHATLYWYQQILGQGPKLLIQFQNNGVVDDSQLPKDRFSAERLKGVDSTLKIQPAKLEDSAVYLCASIHKTLYTEAFFGQGTRLTVV.